This TCR beta chain was documented in a study of identical twins. Points from the study as a whole: Part of the zero-insertion signal could reflect confounding by invariant MAIT and iNKT cells.

Trimming took 6 bases from V and 2 from J, leaving 14 bases between them. This CDR3 is 14 amino acids long. Germline V gene lookup returns CDR1 DFQATT and CDR2 SNEGSKA (reference sequence). In its sample, this clonotype was seen a few times. Antigen: not known. Template switching added a universal primer site; cDNA carried unique molecular identifiers. Via MiXCR, TCRdb re-called the 5' RACE reads, giving one row per CDR3 protein. The sample consists of about 520,000 distinct CDR3 sequences, roughly a fifth of them appearing once. This sample was also put to use in a study of T cells expressing NK-cell markers. From that second work: The study sequenced eight donors, seven HCMV-seropositive and one seronegative.

This clonotype was obtained from a woman between 18 and 29 years old in good health. The V and J genes are TRBV20-1 and TRBJ2-1, with D hard to call. Input material: CD4+ T cells sorted from blood. The CDR3: CSATWSRTYNEQFF. Written as DNA, the CDR3 is TGCAGTGCCACCTGGAGTCGTACCTACAATGAGCAGTTCTTC.